The sequence of this T cell receptor beta chain was determined in a study of shared clonotypes between healthy human individuals. The overall study: Researchers assigned three CD4 naive, three CD4 memory, two CD8 naive and one CD8 memory plate to each donor. Findings and limits, study-wide: Among non-shared clonotypes, generation probabilities were lower than among those shared by all four donors.

This clone appeared a few times. The target antigen is unknown. At deep level, the assay was performed. Assay used: immunoSEQ multiplex PCR; TCRdb lists only in-frame clones, some missing. The sample lists 330,000 or so clones, 73% seen once, with about 10% in the top ten. CDR3 length: 15 amino acids. CDR1 and CDR2 from the germline V gene are SEHNR and FQNEAQ (reference sequence). V lost 4 bases to trimming and J lost 4 bases; unmatched junction nucleotides: 3. Among the donors, all were Caucasian adults who lived in Nashville, Tennessee. The clonotype comes from a man aged 25 to 40 in good health. This chain joins TRBV7-9 and TRBJ2-7; 14 bases fit TRBD2. Material for sequencing was memory CD4+ T cells sorted from blood. Subset indicated: CD45RA-negative fraction. CDR3 sequence: CASSYGTSGGYEQYF. The DNA for the CDR3 is TGTGCCAGCAGCTATGGGACTAGCGGGGGTTACGAGCAGTACTTC.